This is a list of T cell receptor beta chains from one sample in a study of PD-L1 blockade in urothelial cancer. Data came from immunoSEQ multiplex PCR; TCRdb stores just in-frame clones and leaves some out. The table includes 29,000 or so clones, 79% detected once. Specimen: PBMCs, collected around atezolizumab (anti-PD-L1) treatment. All receptors derive from a man between 65 and 85 years old with urothelial cancer. Both conserved end residues are part of each CDR3. The D gene is left open where the match is weak. Size tells how often a clone was seen (once, few, many) or the class of an expanded clone, and some rows leave it out.

D gene: TRBD1; V gene: TRBV5-1; clone size: .; J gene: TRBJ2-3; CDR3 protein: CASSRQGQATDTQYF; CDR3 DNA: TGCGCCAGCTCCAGACAGGGCCAAGCGACAGATACGCAGTATTTT
D gene: .; V gene: TRBV7-9; clone size: .; J gene: TRBJ2-1; CDR3 protein: CASSPQAYNEQFF; CDR3 DNA: TGTGCCAGCAGCCCACAGGCGTACAATGAGCAGTTCTTC
D gene: .; V gene: TRBV25-1; clone size: .; J gene: TRBJ2-3; CDR3 protein: CASSDLAASSTDTQYF; CDR3 DNA: TGTGCCAGCAGTGACCTGGCGGCTTCTAGCACAGATACGCAGTATTTT
D gene: TRBD1; V gene: TRBV18; clone size: few; J gene: TRBJ2-5; CDR3 protein: CASSPPTGNSETQYF; CDR3 DNA: TGTGCCAGCTCACCACCGACAGGGAATTCAGAGACCCAGTACTTC
D gene: .; V gene: TRBV5-4; clone size: .; J gene: TRBJ2-1; CDR3 protein: CASSLARRGTYNEQFF; CDR3 DNA: TGTGCCAGCAGCTTGGCCCGGAGGGGAACCTACAATGAGCAGTTCTTC
D gene: TRBD1; V gene: TRBV9; clone size: .; J gene: TRBJ2-7; CDR3 protein: CASSVDVTGGYEQYF; CDR3 DNA: TGTGCCAGCAGCGTAGATGTGACAGGGGGCTACGAGCAGTACTTC
D gene: TRBD1; V gene: TRBV11-3; clone size: .; J gene: TRBJ2-6; CDR3 protein: CASSPQTGAGANVLTF; CDR3 DNA: TGTGCCAGCAGCCCACAGACAGGGGCCGGGGCCAACGTCCTGACTTTC
D gene: TRBD2; V gene: TRBV29-1; clone size: .; J gene: TRBJ2-5; CDR3 protein: CSVATSGSRETQYF; CDR3 DNA: TGCAGCGTTGCGACTAGCGGGAGTCGGGAGACCCAGTACTTC
D gene: .; V gene: TRBV6-1; clone size: .; J gene: TRBJ1-4; CDR3 protein: CASSGGGGTGFSPLEKLFF; CDR3 DNA: TGTGCCAGCAGTGGGGGGGGCGGGACCGGGTTTTCCCCTCTAGAAAAACTGTTTTTT
D gene: .; V gene: TRBV7-2; clone size: once; J gene: TRBJ1-2; CDR3 protein: CASSLARGGGYTF; CDR3 DNA: TGTGCCAGCAGCTTAGCTCGGGGGGGAGGCTACACCTTC
D gene: .; V gene: TRBV19; clone size: .; J gene: TRBJ2-1; CDR3 protein: CASSIVRGNEQFF; CDR3 DNA: TGTGCCAGTAGTATAGTAAGGGGCAATGAGCAGTTCTTC
D gene: TRBD2; V gene: TRBV6-6; clone size: .; J gene: TRBJ2-1; CDR3 protein: CASSYWREGNEQFF; CDR3 DNA: TGTGCCAGCAGTTATTGGCGGGAGGGAAATGAGCAGTTCTTC
D gene: .; V gene: TRBV5-1; clone size: .; J gene: TRBJ2-4; CDR3 protein: CASSSLGQSSLESKNIQYF; CDR3 DNA: TGCGCCAGCAGCTCCCTGGGCCAATCGTCCCTGGAATCCAAAAACATTCAGTACTTC
D gene: .; V gene: TRBV7-8; clone size: .; J gene: TRBJ2-3; CDR3 protein: CASSIQDTDTQYF; CDR3 DNA: TGTGCCAGCAGCATACAAGACACAGATACGCAGTATTTT
D gene: .; V gene: TRBV28; clone size: large; J gene: TRBJ1-5; CDR3 protein: CASTGTVGSNQPQHF; CDR3 DNA: TGTGCCAGCACAGGTACCGTTGGGAGCAATCAGCCCCAGCATTTT
D gene: .; V gene: TRBV18; clone size: .; J gene: TRBJ1-4; CDR3 protein: CASSERVNEKLFF; CDR3 DNA: TGTGCCAGCTCTGAGAGGGTGAATGAAAAACTGTTTTTT
D gene: TRBD2; V gene: TRBV5-4; clone size: .; J gene: TRBJ2-2; CDR3 protein: CASSLGSGRVAGELFF; CDR3 DNA: TGTGCCAGCAGCCTGGGAAGCGGGAGGGTTGCCGGGGAGCTGTTTTTT
D gene: TRBD2; V gene: TRBV2; clone size: once; J gene: TRBJ2-7; CDR3 protein: CASRGGGTSGIYEQYF; CDR3 DNA: TGTGCCAGCAGAGGGGGGGGGACTAGCGGAATCTACGAGCAGTACTTC
D gene: .; V gene: TRBV6-5; clone size: .; J gene: TRBJ2-7; CDR3 protein: CASRMRGFNYEQYF; CDR3 DNA: TGTGCCAGCAGAATGAGAGGCTTCAACTACGAGCAGTACTTC
D gene: .; V gene: TRBV5-4; clone size: few; J gene: TRBJ2-1; CDR3 protein: CASRAGRQDEQFF; CDR3 DNA: TGTGCCAGCAGGGCGGGACGGCAGGATGAGCAGTTCTTC
D gene: .; V gene: TRBV10-3; clone size: .; J gene: TRBJ1-1; CDR3 protein: CAISEPRTLSGKAFF; CDR3 DNA: TGTGCCATCAGTGAGCCCCGGACCCTTTCGGGGAAAGCTTTCTTT
D gene: .; V gene: TRBV12-5; clone size: few; J gene: TRBJ1-2; CDR3 protein: CASGLRENYGYTF; CDR3 DNA: TGTGCTAGTGGTTTGCGGGAAAACTATGGCTACACCTTC
D gene: .; V gene: TRBV29-1; clone size: .; J gene: TRBJ1-1; CDR3 protein: CSVARGTGDTEAFF; CDR3 DNA: TGCAGCGTTGCTCGGGGCACGGGGGACACTGAAGCTTTCTTT
D gene: .; V gene: TRBV5-1; clone size: medium-sized; J gene: TRBJ2-5; CDR3 protein: CASSQGTTQPQYF; CDR3 DNA: TGCGCCAGCAGCCAAGGGACAACACAACCCCAGTACTTC
D gene: TRBD2; V gene: TRBV27; clone size: .; J gene: TRBJ2-2; CDR3 protein: CASGPSGSNTGELFF; CDR3 DNA: TGTGCCAGCGGCCCTAGCGGGAGCAACACCGGGGAGCTGTTTTTT
D gene: .; V gene: TRBV19; clone size: once; J gene: TRBJ1-6; CDR3 protein: CASASTESIYNSPLHF; CDR3 DNA: TGTGCCAGCGCCTCGACAGAATCAATCTATAATTCACCCCTCCACTTT
D gene: TRBD2; V gene: TRBV7-9; clone size: .; J gene: TRBJ2-7; CDR3 protein: CASSTTSGDYEQYF; CDR3 DNA: TGTGCCAGCAGCACAACTAGCGGAGATTACGAGCAGTACTTC
D gene: .; V gene: TRBV5-1; clone size: .; J gene: TRBJ2-5; CDR3 protein: CASSLARDIQETQYF; CDR3 DNA: TGCGCCAGCAGCTTGGCTCGGGACATTCAAGAGACCCAGTACTTC
D gene: TRBD1; V gene: TRBV19; clone size: .; J gene: TRBJ2-6; CDR3 protein: CASSSPTGAISGANVLTF; CDR3 DNA: TGTGCCAGCAGTAGCCCGACAGGGGCAATCTCTGGGGCCAACGTCCTGACTTTC
D gene: TRBD2; V gene: TRBV6-5; clone size: .; J gene: TRBJ2-7; CDR3 protein: CASSPGLAGLYEQYF; CDR3 DNA: TGTGCCAGCAGCCCCGGACTAGCGGGCCTATACGAGCAGTACTTC
D gene: .; V gene: TRBV7-2; clone size: .; J gene: TRBJ1-1; CDR3 protein: CASSLRRPQNTEAFF; CDR3 DNA: TGTGCCAGCAGCTTAAGGAGGCCTCAGAACACTGAAGCTTTCTTT
D gene: .; V gene: TRBV5-1; clone size: .; J gene: TRBJ2-1; CDR3 protein: CASSYQAGRYNEQFF; CDR3 DNA: TGCGCCAGCAGCTATCAAGCGGGCCGCTACAATGAGCAGTTCTTC
D gene: .; V gene: TRBV27; clone size: few; J gene: TRBJ1-5; CDR3 protein: CASSPAGGTLRPQHF; CDR3 DNA: TGTGCCAGCAGTCCGGCGGGAGGGACACTTCGGCCCCAGCATTTT
D gene: .; V gene: TRBV7-9; clone size: .; J gene: TRBJ1-1; CDR3 protein: CASSRGQNTEAFF; CDR3 DNA: TGTGCCAGCAGCCGGGGACAGAACACTGAAGCTTTCTTT
D gene: .; V gene: TRBV6-6; clone size: .; J gene: TRBJ1-2; CDR3 protein: CASIQADGSYGYTF; CDR3 DNA: TGTGCCAGCATTCAAGCGGACGGGAGCTATGGCTACACCTTC
D gene: .; V gene: TRBV19; clone size: once; J gene: TRBJ2-7; CDR3 protein: CASSIGGQAGGYEQYF; CDR3 DNA: TGTGCCAGTAGTATAGGAGGACAGGCGGGGGGTTACGAGCAGTACTTC
D gene: .; V gene: TRBV9; clone size: .; J gene: TRBJ1-1; CDR3 protein: CASSVVSGSNTEAFF; CDR3 DNA: TGTGCCAGCAGCGTAGTATCGGGGTCGAACACTGAAGCTTTCTTT
D gene: .; V gene: TRBV19; clone size: .; J gene: TRBJ1-1; CDR3 protein: CASSMSGWGEAFF; CDR3 DNA: TGTGCCAGTAGTATGAGCGGTTGGGGTGAAGCTTTCTTT
D gene: TRBD2; V gene: TRBV29-1; clone size: .; J gene: TRBJ2-3; CDR3 protein: CSVLGLAGEGTDTQYF; CDR3 DNA: TGCAGCGTCCTAGGACTAGCGGGAGAAGGAACAGATACGCAGTATTTT
D gene: .; V gene: TRBV2; clone size: .; J gene: TRBJ2-5; CDR3 protein: CASSEDGGYVETQYF; CDR3 DNA: TGTGCCAGCAGTGAAGATGGGGGCTATGTCGAGACCCAGTACTTC
D gene: TRBD1; V gene: TRBV5-1; clone size: .; J gene: TRBJ2-7; CDR3 protein: CASSKQGLVDEQYF; CDR3 DNA: TGCGCCAGCAGCAAACAGGGGCTCGTCGACGAGCAGTACTTC
D gene: TRBD2; V gene: TRBV5-4; clone size: .; J gene: TRBJ2-7; CDR3 protein: CASSPRGGTSYHEQYF; CDR3 DNA: TGTGCCAGCAGCCCACGTGGCGGGACTAGTTACCACGAGCAGTACTTC
D gene: TRBD1; V gene: TRBV7-9; clone size: few; J gene: TRBJ2-1; CDR3 protein: CASSLGGQGGYNEQFF; CDR3 DNA: TGTGCCAGCAGCTTAGGGGGACAGGGAGGCTACAATGAGCAGTTCTTC
D gene: TRBD2; V gene: TRBV5-1; clone size: .; J gene: TRBJ2-7; CDR3 protein: CASSLKSGAGGFSYEQYF; CDR3 DNA: TGCGCCAGCAGCTTAAAATCGGGAGCGGGGGGCTTCTCCTACGAGCAGTACTTC
D gene: .; V gene: TRBV7-2; clone size: .; J gene: TRBJ1-5; CDR3 protein: CASSLARDQPQHF; CDR3 DNA: TGTGCCAGCAGCTTAGCGCGAGATCAGCCCCAGCATTTT
D gene: TRBD1; V gene: TRBV14; clone size: .; J gene: TRBJ1-3; CDR3 protein: CASSGQGGNTIYF; CDR3 DNA: TGTGCCAGCAGCGGACAGGGTGGAAACACCATATATTTT
D gene: .; V gene: TRBV5-8; clone size: .; J gene: TRBJ1-2; CDR3 protein: CASSSRGAEYTF; CDR3 DNA: TGTGCCAGCAGCTCCCGGGGGGCTGAGTACACCTTC
D gene: .; V gene: TRBV2; clone size: .; J gene: TRBJ1-3; CDR3 protein: CASRVLQTPPGNTIYF; CDR3 DNA: TGTGCCAGCAGGGTCTTACAGACCCCTCCCGGAAACACCATATATTTT
D gene: .; V gene: TRBV7-7; clone size: .; J gene: TRBJ2-5; CDR3 protein: CASSFGPGEQETQYF; CDR3 DNA: TGTGCCAGCAGCTTTGGGCCAGGGGAGCAAGAGACCCAGTACTTC
D gene: .; V gene: TRBV5-1; clone size: .; J gene: TRBJ1-4; CDR3 protein: CASSLAKGRNEKLFF; CDR3 DNA: TGCGCCAGCAGCTTGGCCAAGGGGCGTAATGAAAAACTGTTTTTT